This paragraph covers one T cell receptor beta chain sequence. CDR3 length: 13 amino acids. V dropped 8 bases and J dropped 4 bases, with 15 bases sitting between them. Germline CDR1 reads ENHRY; CDR2 reads SYGVKD. This entry is derived from a study of CD8+ T cells in alopecia areata. This sample's treatment: oral pan-JAK inhibitor, 5-10 mg twice daily. RNA, once extracted, was reverse transcribed into cDNA for use as the sequencing template. Only in-frame clones appear in the TCRdb table, and some are missing; sequencing was by immunoSEQ multiplex PCR. The sample includes hundreds of thousands of clones, over 45% seen only once; the top ten take approximately 1.8%.

The sequence came from a human donor with alopecia areata. This specimen was CD4+ T cells sorted from blood, taken at week 24, from a patient treated with tofacitinib. The rearrangement uses TRBV10-3 and TRBJ2-7, with no clear D. The CDR3 here is CAIGSASLYEQYF. CDR3 DNA: TGTGCCATCGGGTCCGCTTCGTTGTACGAGCAGTACTTC.